The 8 T cell receptor beta chains below come from one sample, sequenced in a study. Cells sorted as Tregs were CD4+, CD25+ and CD127-/low. MiXCR was run by TCRdb on the 5' RACE reads, yielding one entry per CDR3 protein. The profile shows 62,000 or so distinct CDR3 sequences, about 28% of them singletons. What was sequenced was tumor-infiltrating Tregs sorted from the breast tumor. All receptors come from a female donor with breast cancer.

The sample holds a few counts of this clonotype. The chain has TRBV10-3 and TRBJ1-1; possible D gene TRBD1, 5 bases. The CDR3 is 13 residues long. Germline V gene lookup returns CDR1 ENHRY and CDR2 SYGVKD. V lost 4 bases and J lost 2, with 8 bases in between. The CDR3 sequence: CAISVGGNTEAFF. Written as DNA, the CDR3 is TGTGCCATCAGTGTGGGGGGTAACACTGAAGCTTTCTTT.

This clonotype was recorded at least ten times. The chain has TRBV6-1 and TRBJ1-6; D is uncertain. Germline CDR1 MNHNS, CDR2 SASEGT. The CDR3 consists of 14 residues. Trimming took 2 bases from V and 17 from J, leaving 19 bases between them. The CDR3 sequence is CASSESPAGGQVHF. CDR3 DNA sequence: TGTGCCAGCAGTGAAAGCCCGGCAGGCGGGCAAGTCCACTTT.

The V gene is TRBV3-1, the J gene TRBJ2-1, with D possibly matching TRBD2 (8 bases). The ends were cut back, 2 bases at V and 8 bases at J, with 22 bases in the middle. Germline V gene data show CDR1 as LGHDT and CDR2 as YNNKEL (reference sequence). The CDR3 is made up of 17 amino acids. The DNA of the CDR3 is TGTGCCAGCAGCCAACTCCCATCGGGAGGGGGCGGCGATGAGCAGTTCTTC. Amino acids: CASSQLPSGGGGDEQFF.

This clonotype was counted at least ten times. The V call is TRBV4-3, the J call TRBJ2-7, with TRBD2 matching over 7 bases. Germline CDR1 is LGHNA and CDR2 is YSLEER. CDR3 length equals 17 residues. V trimming: 0 bases; J trimming: 0 bases; junction bases outside the gene matches: 8. The DNA for the CDR3 is TGCGCCAGCAGCCAAGAGGCTAGCGGCAAAACCTCCTACGAGCAGTACTTC. It translates to CASSQEASGKTSYEQYF.

This clonotype was recorded many times. V is TRBV20-1 and J is TRBJ1-1, with TRBD1 identical over 7 bases. CDR1 is DFQATT, CDR2 SNEGSKA, per germline (reference sequence). The V segment lost 6 bases and the J segment 0 bases; nucleotides outside the gene matches: 4. This CDR3 has 13 residues. The CDR3 loop reads CSATQGLNTEAFF. The CDR3 DNA sequence: TGCAGTGCGACACAGGGGCTGAACACTGAAGCTTTCTTT.

This clonotype has more than one count but fewer than ten. The chain combines TRBV4-1 with TRBJ2-7, with TRBD2 identical over 9 bases. Germline-derived CDR1 and CDR2 are MGHRA and YSYEKL. The trim removed 5 bases at V and 5 bases at J, leaving 13 bases unmatched. The CDR3 sequence is 16 residues long. The CDR3 protein is CASSSFQAAGGNEQYF. CDR3 nucleotides: TGCGCCAGCAGCTCCTTTCAAGCAGCGGGAGGAAACGAGCAGTACTTC.

There are a few counts of this clonotype. The chain employs TRBV7-9 and TRBJ2-3; the D gene could be TRBD1 or TRBD2 (5 bases each). The CDR3 has 15 residues. The ends were cut back, 0 bases at V and 2 bases at J, with 9 bases in the middle. Germline CDR1 SEHNR, CDR2 FQNEAQ (reference sequence). The CDR3 reads CASSLAGGTTDTQYF. As DNA, the CDR3 is TGTGCCAGCAGCTTAGCTGGGGGAACCACAGATACGCAGTATTTT.

This clonotype came up many times. The J gene is TRBJ1-4, the V gene TRBV6-1, with no clear D. This CDR3 region has 13 residues. V lost 6 bases to trimming and J lost 2 bases, with 7 bases between them. Germline lookup yields CDR1 MNHNS and CDR2 SASEGT. CDR3 region: CASRAGTNEKLFF. Written as DNA, the CDR3 is TGTGCCAGCAGGGCGGGCACTAATGAAAAACTGTTTTTT.